A selection of T cell receptor beta chains follows, all from one sample in a study of blood T cell repertoires in COVID-19. Using immunoSEQ multiplex PCR, the repertoire was profiled, and TCRdb retains in-frame clones only, with some absent. The data show 200,000 to 300,000 clones, with 88% seen just once and under 2.5% held by the top ten. Sequencing input: PBMCs or T cells enriched from blood (not recorded which). The origin of the receptors is a woman aged 40 to 50 with acute COVID-19. The CDR3 runs from the conserved cysteine through the conserved F or W. A D gene is named only where the DNA matches it firmly. Size tells how often a clone was seen (once, few, many) or the class of an expanded clone, and some rows leave it out.

clone_size | j_call | v_call | cdr3_length | d_call | cdr3_nt | cdr3_aa
few | TRBJ1-2 | TRBV5-1 | 14 | - | TGCGCCAGCAGCTTAGGCGGGGGCGAGCATGGCTACACCTTC | CASSLGGGEHGYTF
- | TRBJ1-2 | TRBV5-1 | 15 | TRBD1 | TGCGCCAGCAGCTTGGTGGTGACAGGGGCCGGGGGCTACACCTTC | CASSLVVTGAGGYTF
- | TRBJ2-3 | TRBV28 | 13 | - | TGTGCCAGCAGTTTACCGGGGGTAGATACGCAGTATTTT | CASSLPGVDTQYF
- | TRBJ1-2 | TRBV27 | 14 | TRBD1 | TGTGCCAGCAGTTCCGGGACAGGGATCTATGGCTACACCTTC | CASSSGTGIYGYTF
- | TRBJ2-7 | TRBV27 | 12 | - | TGTGCCAGCAGTTTCGATTCAGGGGAGCAGTACTTC | CASSFDSGEQYF
- | TRBJ2-5 | TRBV11-3 | 14 | TRBD2 | TGTGCCAGCAGCCAGTGGGAGGGCCAAGAGACCCAGTACTTC | CASSQWEGQETQYF
- | TRBJ2-2 | TRBV6-4 | 16 | TRBD1 | TGTGCCAGCTCCCCGAGCACAGGGGGCCCTCCCGGGGAGCTGTTTTTT | CASSPSTGGPPGELFF
- | TRBJ2-5 | TRBV5-4 | 17 | TRBD2 | TGTGCCAGCAGCCTGGAGGGACTAGCGGGAGGGGGAGAGACCCAGTACTTC | CASSLEGLAGGGETQYF
- | TRBJ2-7 | TRBV7-2 | 13 | - | TGTGCCAGCAGCCCGACAGGACCCGGCGAGCAGTACTTC | CASSPTGPGEQYF
- | TRBJ2-6 | TRBV24-1 | 17 | - | TGTGCCACCAGTACCTCGGAGTTTAGCTCTGGGGCCAACGTCCTGACTTTC | CATSTSEFSSGANVLTF
- | TRBJ2-1 | TRBV7-9 | 15 | TRBD1 | TGTGCCAGCAGCACTACAGGGGGCTCCTACAATGAGCAGTTCTTC | CASSTTGGSYNEQFF
- | TRBJ2-1 | TRBV7-2 | 16 | TRBD2 | TGTGCCAGCAGCTTAGGACTAGCGGGGGGGCAAGGTGAGCAGTTCTTC | CASSLGLAGGQGEQFF
- | TRBJ2-7 | TRBV7-2 | 15 | TRBD2 | TGTGCCAGCAGTCGTCTAGCGGGGGGTTCTGGCGAGCAGTACTTC | CASSRLAGGSGEQYF
- | TRBJ1-4 | TRBV5-1 | 14 | - | TGCGCCAGCAGCTCAGGGGTAACTAATGAAAAACTGTTTTTT | CASSSGVTNEKLFF
once | TRBJ1-1 | TRBV29-1 | 13 | TRBD1 | TGCAGCGTCCCCGGACAGGGGAACTCTGAAGCTTTCTTT | CSVPGQGNSEAFF
- | TRBJ1-2 | TRBV6-2/TRBV6-3 | 13 | TRBD1 | TGTGCCAGCAGTATCCTAGGACAGGATGGCTACACCTTC | CASSILGQDGYTF
- | TRBJ1-3 | TRBV15 | 17 | TRBD1 | TGTGCCACCAGCAGCGACCCGGGACAGGGTGTTAAAAACACCATATATTTT | CATSSDPGQGVKNTIYF
- | TRBJ2-3 | TRBV5-1 | 16 | TRBD1 | TGCGCCAGCAGCAAGGGACAGGGGGCAAGCACAGATACGCAGTATTTT | CASSKGQGASTDTQYF
- | TRBJ2-1 | TRBV12-3/TRBV12-4 | 13 | - | TGTGCCAGCAGTGTAGTTTGGGGGGATGAGCAGTTCTTC | CASSVVWGDEQFF
- | TRBJ2-1 | TRBV9 | 16 | - | TGTGCCAGCAGCGTAGGATCCCGGAGGGGCGTAAATGAGCAGTTCTTC | CASSVGSRRGVNEQFF
- | TRBJ1-6 | TRBV7-2 | 17 | - | TGTGCCAGCAGCTTAATGGGGCAGTGGACCTATAATTCACCCCTCCACTTT | CASSLMGQWTYNSPLHF
- | TRBJ1-2 | TRBV19 | 15 | - | TGTGCCAGTAGTATAGGCGTCATCAACGGGTATGGCTACACCTTC | CASSIGVINGYGYTF
- | TRBJ2-1 | TRBV5-8 | 15 | - | TGTGCCAGCAGCTTGTATGCGGGCTCCTACAATGAGCAGTTCTTC | CASSLYAGSYNEQFF
- | TRBJ2-7 | TRBV30 | 13 | - | TGTGCCTGGAGTGGCGGCGGATCCTACGAGCAGTACTTC | CAWSGGGSYEQYF
few | TRBJ2-7 | TRBV7-2 | 14 | - | TGTGCCAGCAGCCGGGTCTTGAGCTCCTACGAGCAGTACTTC | CASSRVLSSYEQYF
once | TRBJ1-1 | TRBV5-1 | 13 | - | TGCGCCAGCAGCTTGGAATCAACAGGTGAAGCTTTCTTT | CASSLESTGEAFF
- | TRBJ2-2 | TRBV7-9 | 14 | - | TGTGCCAGCAGCTTAGCCTCGCGTGCCGGGGAGCTGTTTTTT | CASSLASRAGELFF
- | TRBJ1-2 | TRBV19 | 20 | - | TGTGCCAGTAGTATAGGTGGGAGTCGTCGGTTCAGGCCTTCTGGGTATGGCTACACCTTC | CASSIGGSRRFRPSGYGYTF
- | TRBJ1-3 | TRBV5-1 | 16 | TRBD1 | TGCGCCAGCAGCGCGGACAGGGGCTACTCTGGAAACACCATATATTTT | CASSADRGYSGNTIYF
- | TRBJ2-1 | TRBV12-3/TRBV12-4 | 13 | TRBD1 | TGTGCCAGCAGTTCGACAGGGTACAATGAGCAGTTCTTC | CASSSTGYNEQFF
- | TRBJ1-6 | TRBV25-1 | 15 | - | TGTGCCAGCAGTGGCGCGGGACTCCCCGGATCACCCCTCCACTTT | CASSGAGLPGSPLHF
- | TRBJ2-7 | TRBV5-1 | 15 | TRBD2 | TGCGCCAGCAGCTTGGTTCCTAGCGGCCTCTACGAGCAGTACTTC | CASSLVPSGLYEQYF
- | TRBJ2-3 | TRBV7-2 | 16 | TRBD2 | TGTGCCAGCAGCTTAGTAGGACGGGGGGGTAAAGATACGCAGTATTTT | CASSLVGRGGKDTQYF
- | TRBJ2-1 | TRBV6-5 | 15 | TRBD2 | TGTGCCAGCAGCCGGGGGGGGGCCCTTTTAGATGAGCAGTTCTTC | CASSRGGALLDEQFF
- | TRBJ2-2 | TRBV19 | 16 | TRBD2 | TGTGCCAGGTCTCACGCGGGGGGGCTGGACACCGGGGAGCTGTTTTTT | CARSHAGGLDTGELFF
- | TRBJ1-1 | TRBV30 | 15 | - | TGTGCCTGGGACACCCCAATAACAGGGCCCACTGAAGCTTTCTTT | CAWDTPITGPTEAFF
- | TRBJ2-5 | TRBV27 | 17 | TRBD2 | TGTGCCAGCAGTTCCACGACGTCGATGGGACTACCAGAGACCCAGTACTTC | CASSSTTSMGLPETQYF
- | TRBJ1-1 | TRBV21-1 | 10 | - | TGTGCCACCAAGCAGGCTGAAGCTTTCTTT | CATKQAEAFF
- | TRBJ1-1 | TRBV30 | 13 | TRBD1 | TGTGCCTGGACCGAGACAGGGTACGCTGAAGCTTTCTTT | CAWTETGYAEAFF
- | TRBJ1-1 | TRBV29-1 | 15 | - | TGCAGCGTACTCCGAGCGGGGGGATGGAGCACTGAAGCTTTCTTT | CSVLRAGGWSTEAFF
- | TRBJ2-5 | TRBV7-2 | 17 | TRBD1 | TGTGCCAGCAGCTTAGCGACCGGGACAGCGAACCAAGAGACCCAGTACTTC | CASSLATGTANQETQYF
once | TRBJ2-7 | TRBV2 | 15 | TRBD1 | TGTGCCAGCAGCCCGAGAATAACAGGGGGCTCCGAGCAGTACTTC | CASSPRITGGSEQYF
- | TRBJ1-5 | TRBV7-9 | 14 | - | TGTGCCAGCAGCTTAGGGCAGGCAGGACAGCCCCAGCATTTT | CASSLGQAGQPQHF
- | TRBJ2-7 | TRBV19 | 14 | - | TGTGCCAGTAGTATAGGAGGCAGGGGGGTCGAGCAGTACTTC | CASSIGGRGVEQYF
- | TRBJ1-5 | TRBV7-2 | 16 | TRBD1 | TGTGCCAGCAGCCCCCGGGACAGGGGTAGCAATCAGCCCCAGCATTTT | CASSPRDRGSNQPQHF
- | TRBJ1-5 | TRBV19 | 15 | - | TGTGCCAGTAGTATAGTAGCAGGGCCCAATCAGCCCCAGCATTTT | CASSIVAGPNQPQHF
- | TRBJ2-5 | TRBV10-3 | 16 | - | TGTGCCATCAGTGAGTCCAACGGGGTGGGACAAGAGACCCAGTACTTC | CAISESNGVGQETQYF
- | TRBJ1-5 | TRBV30 | 16 | TRBD1 | TGTGCCTGGAGTGTACCCTCAGGGGGAAGGGGGTCCACCCAGCATTTT | CAWSVPSGGRGSTQHF
once | TRBJ1-4 | TRBV30 | 13 | TRBD1 | TGTGCCTGGGCCACAGGGGGGTCTGAAAAACTGTTTTTT | CAWATGGSEKLFF
- | TRBJ2-1 | TRBV13 | 15 | TRBD2 | TGTGCCAGCAGGGTGACTAGCGGGATCTCCCATGAGCAGTTCTTC | CASRVTSGISHEQFF
- | TRBJ2-3 | TRBV24-1 | 17 | TRBD2 | TGTGCCACCAGTGATTCCCGACTAGCGGGAGCCACAGATACGCAGTATTTT | CATSDSRLAGATDTQYF
- | TRBJ1-6 | TRBV3-1/TRBV3-2 | 15 | TRBD1 | TGTGCCAGCAGCCAAACGACAGGGGTTAATTCACCCCTCCACTTT | CASSQTTGVNSPLHF
- | TRBJ2-1 | TRBV7-2 | 15 | TRBD2 | TGTGCCAGCAGCTTTAGCGGGGGAACCTACAATGAGCAGTTCTTC | CASSFSGGTYNEQFF
- | TRBJ2-7 | TRBV5-6 | 16 | TRBD1 | TGTGCCAGCAGCTTAGGCCCGGACAGGGCGTACTACGAGCAGTACTTC | CASSLGPDRAYYEQYF